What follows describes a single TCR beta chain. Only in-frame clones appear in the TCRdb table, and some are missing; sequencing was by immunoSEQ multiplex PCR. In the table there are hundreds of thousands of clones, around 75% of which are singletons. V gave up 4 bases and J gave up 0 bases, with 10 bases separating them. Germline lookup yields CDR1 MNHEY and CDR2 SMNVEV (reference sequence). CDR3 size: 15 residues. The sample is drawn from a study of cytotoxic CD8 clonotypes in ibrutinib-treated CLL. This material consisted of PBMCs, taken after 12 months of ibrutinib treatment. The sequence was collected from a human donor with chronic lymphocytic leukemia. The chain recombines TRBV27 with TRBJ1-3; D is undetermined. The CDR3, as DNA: TGTGCCAGCAGTTGGCAGGCCATCTCTGGAAACACCATATATTTT. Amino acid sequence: CASSWQAISGNTIYF.